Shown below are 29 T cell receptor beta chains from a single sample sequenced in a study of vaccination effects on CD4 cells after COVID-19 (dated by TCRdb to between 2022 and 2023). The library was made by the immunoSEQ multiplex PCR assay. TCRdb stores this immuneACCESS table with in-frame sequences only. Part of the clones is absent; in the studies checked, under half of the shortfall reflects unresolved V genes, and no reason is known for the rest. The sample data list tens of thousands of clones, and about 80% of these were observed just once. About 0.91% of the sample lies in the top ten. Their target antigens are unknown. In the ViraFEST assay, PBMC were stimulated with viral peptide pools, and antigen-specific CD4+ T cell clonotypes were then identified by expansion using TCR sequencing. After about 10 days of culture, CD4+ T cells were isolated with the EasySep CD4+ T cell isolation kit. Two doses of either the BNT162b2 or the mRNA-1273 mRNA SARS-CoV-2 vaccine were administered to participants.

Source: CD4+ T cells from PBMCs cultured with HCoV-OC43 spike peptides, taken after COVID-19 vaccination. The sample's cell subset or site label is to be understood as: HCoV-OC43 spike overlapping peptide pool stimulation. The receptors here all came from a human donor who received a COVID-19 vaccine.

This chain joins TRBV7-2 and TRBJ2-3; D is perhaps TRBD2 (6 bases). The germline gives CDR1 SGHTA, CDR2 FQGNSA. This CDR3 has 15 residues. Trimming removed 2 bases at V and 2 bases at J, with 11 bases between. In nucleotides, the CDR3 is TGTGCCAGCAGCTTAAATCGACTAGACACAGATACGCAGTATTTT. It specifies CASSLNRLDTDTQYF. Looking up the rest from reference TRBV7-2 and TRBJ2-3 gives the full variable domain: GAGVSQSPSNKVTEKGKDVELRCDPISGHTALYWYRQSLGQGLEFLIYFQGNSAPDKSGLPSDRFSAERTGGSVSTLTIQRTQQEDSAVYLCASSLNRLDTDTQYFGPGTRLTVL.

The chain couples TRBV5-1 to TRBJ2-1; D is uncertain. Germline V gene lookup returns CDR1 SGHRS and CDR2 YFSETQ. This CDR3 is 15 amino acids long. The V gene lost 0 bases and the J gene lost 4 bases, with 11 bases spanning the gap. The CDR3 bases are TGCGCCAGCAGCTTGGTGGCTAGTCGATACAATGAGCAGTTCTTC. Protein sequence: CASSLVASRYNEQFF.

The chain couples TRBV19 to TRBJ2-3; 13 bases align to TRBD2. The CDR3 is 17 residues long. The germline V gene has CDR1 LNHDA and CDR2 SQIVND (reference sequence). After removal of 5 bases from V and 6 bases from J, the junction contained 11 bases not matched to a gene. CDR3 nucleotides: TGTGCCAGTAGTTCCCCCTCACTAGCGGGGGGGCTCGATACGCAGTATTTT. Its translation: CASSSPSLAGGLDTQYF.

As DNA, the CDR3 is TGTGCCAGCAGCGCATCCAGGGTCTCCTACGAGCAGTACGTC. It translates to CASSASRVSYEQYV. V gene TRBV11-2 combines with J gene TRBJ2-7; D possibly corresponds to TRBD1 (5 bases). V was shortened by 5 bases and J by 0 bases, with 11 bases between the two germline ends. Germline assignment: CDR1 SGHAT and CDR2 FQNNGV. This CDR3 is 14 amino acids long.

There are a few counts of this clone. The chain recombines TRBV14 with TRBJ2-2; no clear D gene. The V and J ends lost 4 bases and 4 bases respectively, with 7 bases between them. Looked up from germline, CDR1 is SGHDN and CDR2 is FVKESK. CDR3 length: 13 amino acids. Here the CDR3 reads CASSRQATGELFF. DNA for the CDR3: TGTGCCAGCAGCCGGCAGGCCACCGGGGAGCTGTTTTTT.

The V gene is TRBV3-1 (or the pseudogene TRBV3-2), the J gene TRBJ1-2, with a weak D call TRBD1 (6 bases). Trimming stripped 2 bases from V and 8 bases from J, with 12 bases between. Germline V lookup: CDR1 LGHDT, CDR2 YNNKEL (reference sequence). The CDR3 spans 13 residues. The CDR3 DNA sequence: TGTGCCAGCAGCCAATCGATAGGGGGGGGCTACACCTTC. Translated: CASSQSIGGGYTF.

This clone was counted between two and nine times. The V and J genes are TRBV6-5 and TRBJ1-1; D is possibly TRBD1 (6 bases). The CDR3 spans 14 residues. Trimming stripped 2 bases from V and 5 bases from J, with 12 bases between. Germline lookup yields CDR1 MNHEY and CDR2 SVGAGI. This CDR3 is CASSYTRTDTEAFF. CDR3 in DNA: TGTGCCAGCAGTTACACCCGGACAGATACTGAAGCTTTCTTT.

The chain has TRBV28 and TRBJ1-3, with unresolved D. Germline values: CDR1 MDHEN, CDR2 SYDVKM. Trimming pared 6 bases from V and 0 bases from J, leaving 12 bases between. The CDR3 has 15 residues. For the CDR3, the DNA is TGTGCCAGCAGCCCCTGGACCAACTCTGGAAACACCATATATTTT. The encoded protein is CASSPWTNSGNTIYF.

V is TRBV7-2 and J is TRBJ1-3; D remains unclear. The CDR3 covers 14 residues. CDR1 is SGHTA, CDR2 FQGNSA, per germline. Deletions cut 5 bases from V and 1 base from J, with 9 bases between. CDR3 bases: TGTGCCAGCAGCGTCGTGGGATCTGGAAACACCATATATTTT. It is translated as CASSVVGSGNTIYF. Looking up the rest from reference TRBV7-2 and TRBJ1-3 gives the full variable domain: GAGVSQSPSNKVTEKGKDVELRCDPISGHTALYWYRQSLGQGLEFLIYFQGNSAPDKSGLPSDRFSAERTGGSVSTLTIQRTQQEDSAVYLCASSVVGSGNTIYFGEGSWLTVV.

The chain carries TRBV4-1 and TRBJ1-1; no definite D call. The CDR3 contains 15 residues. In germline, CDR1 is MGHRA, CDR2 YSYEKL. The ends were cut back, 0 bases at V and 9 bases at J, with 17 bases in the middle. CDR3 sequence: CASSQDFDRRQKAFF. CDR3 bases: TGCGCCAGCAGCCAAGATTTCGATCGGCGACAAAAAGCTTTCTTT.

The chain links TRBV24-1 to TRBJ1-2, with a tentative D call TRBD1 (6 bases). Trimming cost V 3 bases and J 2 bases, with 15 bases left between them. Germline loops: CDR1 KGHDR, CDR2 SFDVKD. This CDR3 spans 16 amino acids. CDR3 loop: CATSDHAGRGNYGYTF. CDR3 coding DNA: TGTGCCACCAGTGATCACGCGGGCAGGGGAAACTATGGCTACACCTTC.

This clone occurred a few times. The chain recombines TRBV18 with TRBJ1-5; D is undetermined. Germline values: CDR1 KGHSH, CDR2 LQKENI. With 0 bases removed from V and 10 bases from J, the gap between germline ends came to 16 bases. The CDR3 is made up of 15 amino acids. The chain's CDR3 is CASSPPNTRAGPQHF. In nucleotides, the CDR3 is TGTGCCAGCTCACCACCGAACACCCGAGCGGGACCCCAGCATTTT.

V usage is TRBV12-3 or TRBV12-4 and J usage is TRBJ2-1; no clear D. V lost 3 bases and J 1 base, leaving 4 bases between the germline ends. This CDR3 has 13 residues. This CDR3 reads CASSFVSYNEQFF. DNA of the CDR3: TGTGCCAGCAGTTTCGTATCCTACAATGAGCAGTTCTTC.

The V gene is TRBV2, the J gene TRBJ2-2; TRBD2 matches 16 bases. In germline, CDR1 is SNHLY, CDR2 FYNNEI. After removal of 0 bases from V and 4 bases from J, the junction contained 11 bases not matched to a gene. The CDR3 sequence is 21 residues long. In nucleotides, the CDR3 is TGTGCCAGCAGTGAAGCGCTTCCGGGGACTAGCGGGGGGGATATCACCGGGGAGCTGTTTTTT. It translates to CASSEALPGTSGGDITGELFF.

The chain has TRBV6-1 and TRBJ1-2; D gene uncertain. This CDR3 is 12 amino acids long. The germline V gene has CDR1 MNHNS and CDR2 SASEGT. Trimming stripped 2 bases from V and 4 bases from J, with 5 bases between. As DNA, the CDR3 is TGTGCCAGCAGTGAACGGGGCTATGGCTACACCTTC. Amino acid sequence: CASSERGYGYTF.

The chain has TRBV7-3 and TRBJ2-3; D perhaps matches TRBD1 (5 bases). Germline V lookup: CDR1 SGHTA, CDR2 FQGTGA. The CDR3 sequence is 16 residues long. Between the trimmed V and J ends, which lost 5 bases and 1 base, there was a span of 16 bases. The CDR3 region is CASSEKTSRGTDTQYF. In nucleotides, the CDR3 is TGTGCCAGCAGCGAAAAGACCAGCAGGGGCACAGATACGCAGTATTTT.

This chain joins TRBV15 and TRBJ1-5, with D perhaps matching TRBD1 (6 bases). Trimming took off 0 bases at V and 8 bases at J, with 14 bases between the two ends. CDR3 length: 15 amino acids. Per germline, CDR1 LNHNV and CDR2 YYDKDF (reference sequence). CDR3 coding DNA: TGTGCCACCAGCAGAGATTACGGGGGCGGGGAGCCCCAGCATTTT. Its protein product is CATSRDYGGGEPQHF.

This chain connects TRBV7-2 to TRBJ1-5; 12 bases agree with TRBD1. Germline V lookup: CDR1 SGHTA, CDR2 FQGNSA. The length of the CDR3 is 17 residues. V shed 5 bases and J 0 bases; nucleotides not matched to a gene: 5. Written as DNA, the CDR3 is TGTGCCAGCAGCCCCGGGACAGGGGGCTATAGCAATCAGCCCCAGCATTTT. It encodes CASSPGTGGYSNQPQHF.

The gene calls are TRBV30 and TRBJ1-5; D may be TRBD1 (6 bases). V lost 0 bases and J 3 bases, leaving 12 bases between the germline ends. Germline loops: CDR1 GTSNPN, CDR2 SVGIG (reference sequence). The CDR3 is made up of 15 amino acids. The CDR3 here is CAWSVGRGTNQPQHF. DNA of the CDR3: TGTGCCTGGAGTGTTGGCAGGGGTACCAATCAGCCCCAGCATTTT.

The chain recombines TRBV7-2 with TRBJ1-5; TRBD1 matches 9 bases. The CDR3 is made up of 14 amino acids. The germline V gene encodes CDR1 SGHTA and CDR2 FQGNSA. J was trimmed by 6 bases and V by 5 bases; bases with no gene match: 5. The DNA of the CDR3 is TGTGCCAGCAGCGCAGACAGGGGGTTTCAGCCCCAGCATTTT. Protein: CASSADRGFQPQHF.

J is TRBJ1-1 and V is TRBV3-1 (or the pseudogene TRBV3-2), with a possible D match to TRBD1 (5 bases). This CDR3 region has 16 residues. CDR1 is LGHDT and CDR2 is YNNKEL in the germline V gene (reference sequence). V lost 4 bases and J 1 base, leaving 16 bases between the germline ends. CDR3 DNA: TGTGCCAGCAGCCTCGCAGGGAGGGGCCCGAACACTGAAGCTTTCTTT. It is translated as CASSLAGRGPNTEAFF.

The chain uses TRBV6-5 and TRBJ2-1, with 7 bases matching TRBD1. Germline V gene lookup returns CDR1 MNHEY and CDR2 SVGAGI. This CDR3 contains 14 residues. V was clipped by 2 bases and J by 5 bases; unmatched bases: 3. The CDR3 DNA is TGTGCCAGCAGTTACGAGACAGGGAACAATGAGCAGTTCTTC. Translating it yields CASSYETGNNEQFF.

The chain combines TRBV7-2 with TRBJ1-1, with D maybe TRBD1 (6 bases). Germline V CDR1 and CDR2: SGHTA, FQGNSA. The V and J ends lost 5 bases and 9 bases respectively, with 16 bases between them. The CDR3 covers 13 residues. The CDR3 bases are TGTGCCAGCAGCCTCCAGGGGCGGGAGAAAGCTTTCTTT. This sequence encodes CASSLQGREKAFF. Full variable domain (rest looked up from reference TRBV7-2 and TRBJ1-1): GAGVSQSPSNKVTEKGKDVELRCDPISGHTALYWYRQSLGQGLEFLIYFQGNSAPDKSGLPSDRFSAERTGGSVSTLTIQRTQQEDSAVYLCASSLQGREKAFFGQGTRLTVV.

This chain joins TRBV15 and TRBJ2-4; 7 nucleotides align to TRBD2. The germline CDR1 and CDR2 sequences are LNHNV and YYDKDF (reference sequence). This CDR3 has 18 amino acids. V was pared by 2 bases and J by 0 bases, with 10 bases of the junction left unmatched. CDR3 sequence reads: CATSRPGLVVIAKNIQYF. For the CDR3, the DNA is TGTGCCACCAGCAGACCCGGACTAGTGGTGATAGCCAAAAACATTCAGTACTTC.

The CDR3 DNA reads as TGTGCCAGCAGCCCCCGGTTTGACAGGGGGAACACCGGGGAGCTGTTTTTT. Protein product: CASSPRFDRGNTGELFF. This chain links TRBV14 with TRBJ2-2; 8 bases agree with TRBD1. From germline, CDR1 is SGHDN and CDR2 FVKESK. The CDR3 is 17 amino acids. The ends lost 4 bases at V and 1 base at J; junction bases unmatched: 8. The variable domain in full, with the rest retrieved from reference TRBV14 and TRBJ2-2, is EAGVTQFPSHSVIEKGQTVTLRCDPISGHDNLYWYRRVMGKEIKFLLHFVKESKQDESGMPNNRFLAERTGGTYSTLKVQPAELEDSGVYFCASSPRFDRGNTGELFFGEGSRLTVL.

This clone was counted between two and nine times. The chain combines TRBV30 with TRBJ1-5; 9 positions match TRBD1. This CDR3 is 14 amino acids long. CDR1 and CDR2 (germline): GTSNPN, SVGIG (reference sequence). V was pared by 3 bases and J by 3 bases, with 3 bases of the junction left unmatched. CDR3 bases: TGTGCCTGGAGCGACAGGGGGTTCAATCAGCCCCAGCATTTT. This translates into CAWSDRGFNQPQHF.

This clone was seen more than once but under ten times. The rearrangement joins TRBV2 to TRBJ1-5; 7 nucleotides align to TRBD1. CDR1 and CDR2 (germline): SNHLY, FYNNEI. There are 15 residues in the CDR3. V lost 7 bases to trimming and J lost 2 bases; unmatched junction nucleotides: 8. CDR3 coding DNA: TGTGCCAGCAAGAGGGAGGGGGCTGGCAATCAGCCCCAGCATTTT. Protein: CASKREGAGNQPQHF.

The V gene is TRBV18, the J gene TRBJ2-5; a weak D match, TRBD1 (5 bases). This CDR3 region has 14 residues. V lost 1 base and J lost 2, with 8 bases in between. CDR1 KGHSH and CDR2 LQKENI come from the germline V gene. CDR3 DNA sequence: TGTGCCAGCTCACCACAGGGGTTACAAGAGACCCAGTACTTC. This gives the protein CASSPQGLQETQYF.

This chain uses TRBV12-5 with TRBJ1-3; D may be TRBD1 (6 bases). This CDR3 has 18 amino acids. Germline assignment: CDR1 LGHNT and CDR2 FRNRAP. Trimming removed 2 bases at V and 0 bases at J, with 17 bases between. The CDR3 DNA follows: TGTGCTAGTGGTTTGACCTACCGGACAGAAAGCTCTGGAAACACCATATATTTT. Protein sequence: CASGLTYRTESSGNTIYF.